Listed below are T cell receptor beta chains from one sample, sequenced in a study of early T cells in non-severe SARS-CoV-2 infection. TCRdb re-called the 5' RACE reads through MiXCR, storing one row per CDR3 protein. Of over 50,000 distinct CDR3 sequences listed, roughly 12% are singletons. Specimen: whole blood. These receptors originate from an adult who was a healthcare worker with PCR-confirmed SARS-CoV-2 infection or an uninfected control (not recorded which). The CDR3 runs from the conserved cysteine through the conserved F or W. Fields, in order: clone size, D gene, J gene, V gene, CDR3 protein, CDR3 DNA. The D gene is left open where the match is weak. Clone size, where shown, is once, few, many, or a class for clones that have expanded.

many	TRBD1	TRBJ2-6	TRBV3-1	CASSPGHPGQSSGANVLTF	TGTGCCAGCAGCCCAGGGCATCCGGGACAGAGCTCTGGGGCCAACGTCCTGACTTTC
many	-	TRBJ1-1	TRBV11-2	CASSLDSRATEAFF	TGTGCCAGCAGCTTAGATTCCAGGGCCACTGAAGCTTTCTTT
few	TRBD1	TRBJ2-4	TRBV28	CASSLLPGTGMPKNIQYF	TGTGCCAGCAGTTTACTTCCCGGGACAGGGATGCCCAAAAACATTCAGTACTTC
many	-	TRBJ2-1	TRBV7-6	CASSLAMDEQFF	TGTGCCAGCAGCTTAGCGATGGATGAGCAGTTCTTC
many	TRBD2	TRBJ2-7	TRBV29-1	CSVLAGGGEQYF	TGCAGCGTTTTAGCGGGAGGAGGAGAGCAGTACTTC
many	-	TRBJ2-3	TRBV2	CASRGLAYGEDTQYF	TGTGCCAGCAGGGGGCTAGCGTACGGCGAAGATACGCAGTATTTT
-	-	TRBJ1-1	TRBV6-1	CASRRRPEAFF	TGTGCCAGCAGGCGTCGGCCTGAAGCTTTCTTT
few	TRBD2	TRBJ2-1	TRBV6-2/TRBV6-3	CASSWGLAGIPAYNEQFF	TGTGCCAGCAGTTGGGGACTAGCGGGAATCCCTGCCTACAATGAGCAGTTCTTC
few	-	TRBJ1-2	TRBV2	CASSEEQDYGYTF	TGTGCCAGCAGTGAGGAGCAGGACTATGGCTACACCTTC
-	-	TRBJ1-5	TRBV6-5	CARSEGRGDSNQPQHF	TGTGCCAGGAGTGAGGGGCGGGGCGATAGCAATCAGCCCCAGCATTTT
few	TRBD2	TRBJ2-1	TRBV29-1	CSVHSGGADEQFF	TGCAGCGTCCATAGCGGGGGGGCCGATGAGCAGTTCTTC
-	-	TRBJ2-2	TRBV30	CAWGNTGELFF	TGTGCCTGGGGGAACACCGGGGAGCTGTTTTTT
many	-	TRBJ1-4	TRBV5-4	CASSLGGRREKLFF	TGTGCCAGCAGCTTGGGGGGCAGAAGGGAAAAACTGTTTTTT
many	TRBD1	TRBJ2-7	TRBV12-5	CASGLDRGRYEQYF	TGTGCTAGTGGTTTGGACAGGGGGCGCTACGAGCAGTACTTC
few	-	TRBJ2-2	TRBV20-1	CSARDQANTGELFF	TGCAGTGCTAGAGACCAGGCGAACACCGGGGAGCTGTTTTTT
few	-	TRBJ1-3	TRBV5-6	CASSLGPGGTIYF	TGTGCCAGCAGCTTGGGACCCGGGGGCACCATATATTTT
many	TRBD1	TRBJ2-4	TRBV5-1	CASSLGQGNIQYF	TGCGCCAGCAGCTTGGGACAGGGTAACATTCAGTACTTC
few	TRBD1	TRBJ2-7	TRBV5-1	CASSPDRARDEQYF	TGCGCCAGCAGCCCGGACAGGGCTCGGGACGAGCAGTACTTC
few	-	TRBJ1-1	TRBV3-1	CASSPRPERKAFF	TGTGCCAGCAGCCCCCGGCCGGAGAGAAAAGCTTTCTTT
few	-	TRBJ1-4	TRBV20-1	CSAPSPTNEKLFF	TGCAGTGCCCCATCCCCCACTAATGAAAAACTGTTTTTT
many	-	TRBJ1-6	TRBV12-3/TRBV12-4	CASSFQAHNSPLHF	TGTGCCAGCAGTTTCCAGGCCCATAATTCACCCCTCCACTTT
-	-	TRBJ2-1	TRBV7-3	CASSLNGFYNEQFF	TGTGCCAGCAGCTTAAATGGTTTTTACAATGAGCAGTTCTTC
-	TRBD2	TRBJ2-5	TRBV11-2	CASRGTRGGSETQYF	TGTGCCAGCAGGGGCACCCGGGGGGGCTCTGAGACCCAGTACTTC
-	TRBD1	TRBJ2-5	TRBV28	CASRRGRQETQYF	TGTGCCAGCCGAAGGGGGCGGCAAGAGACCCAGTACTTC
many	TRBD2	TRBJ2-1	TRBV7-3	CASRPSGSSYNEQFF	TGTGCCAGCAGACCTAGCGGGAGCTCCTACAATGAGCAGTTCTTC
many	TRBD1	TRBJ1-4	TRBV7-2	CASSLTGQVKEKLFF	TGTGCCAGCAGCTTAACCGGACAGGTGAAGGAAAAACTGTTTTTT
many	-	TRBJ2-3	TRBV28	CASSLSDRLGTDTQYF	TGTGCCAGCAGTCTCTCCGACAGACTAGGCACAGATACGCAGTATTTT
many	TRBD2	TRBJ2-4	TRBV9	CASSAVAGGPGLLAKNIQYF	TGTGCCAGCAGCGCAGTAGCGGGAGGGCCCGGATTACTAGCCAAAAACATTCAGTACTTC